This TCR beta chain comes out of a study of blood T cell repertoires in COVID-19. Measured with immunoSEQ multiplex PCR; TCRdb has only the in-frame clones, and not every one. The sample holds some 130,000 clones; 80% are singletons and the top ten take under 2.5%. The CDR3 length is 14 residues. From germline, CDR1 is MNHEY and CDR2 SVGEGT. Trimming removed 6 bases from V and 5 bases from J, with 16 bases in between. The specimen sequenced was peripheral blood. The chain employs TRBV6-2 or TRBV6-3 and TRBJ1-1; D not certain. This clonotype originated in a man between 65 and 85 years old with acute or convalescent COVID-19. CDR3 DNA sequence: TGTGCCAGCAGCTCCGGACGAGGCGGGACTGAAGCTTTCTTT. Translated: CASSSGRGGTEAFF.